Listed below are T cell receptor beta chains from one sample, sequenced in a study of shared clonotypes between healthy human individuals. Sequenced by immunoSEQ multiplex PCR; TCRdb stores in-frame clones only, minus some. The sample shows about 1.9 million clones, roughly 95% of them seen only once. Sequenced: naive CD8+ T cells from PBMCs. The receptor set was obtained from a man younger than 35 in good health. Some clones in this sample may be carry-over from other donors' samples. Each CDR3 is given with its conserved first and last residue. Each record gives: V gene, CDR3 protein.

TRBV11-2 | CASSSDLIRAGSTTDTQYF
TRBV28 | CASRRTGSGAETQYF
TRBV5-6 | CASRKQGDTQYF
TRBV6-5 | CASTGLETQYF
TRBV2 | CASNAVSSYEQYF
TRBV6-5 | CASSLGTSPYEQYF
TRBV2 | CASRTGLAIANEKLFF
TRBV19 | CASSIGTTSYEQYF
TRBV13 | CASSLPRADTQYF
TRBV19 | CASSHSGWAQPQHF
TRBV7-9 | CASSLAGQTYEQYF
TRBV5-6 | CASSLVSEYEQYF
TRBV27 | CASSRGTSGSLKNEQYF
TRBV6-1 | CASTPRRQEPQHF
TRBV10-3 | CAIRNLSGNTIYF
TRBV4-3 | CASSPNGGGFRETQYF
TRBV28 | CASTLIIGSDSPLHF
TRBV15 | CATSRDQGVVEQFF